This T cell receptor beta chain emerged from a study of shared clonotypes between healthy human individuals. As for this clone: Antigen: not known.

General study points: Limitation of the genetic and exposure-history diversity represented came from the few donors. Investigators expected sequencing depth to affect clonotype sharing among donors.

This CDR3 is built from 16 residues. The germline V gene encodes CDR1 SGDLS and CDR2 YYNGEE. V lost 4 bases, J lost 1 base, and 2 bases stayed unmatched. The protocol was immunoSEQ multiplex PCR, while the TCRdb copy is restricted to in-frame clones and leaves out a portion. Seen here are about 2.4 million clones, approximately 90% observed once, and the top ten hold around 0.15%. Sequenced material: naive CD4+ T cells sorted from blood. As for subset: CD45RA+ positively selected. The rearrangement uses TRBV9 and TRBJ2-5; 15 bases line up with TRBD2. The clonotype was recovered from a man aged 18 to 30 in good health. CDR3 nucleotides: TGTGCCAGCAGCCAGGGACTAGCGGGGGGCCAAGAGACCCAGTACTTC. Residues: CASSQGLAGGQETQYF.